Listed below are T cell receptor beta chains from one sample, sequenced in a study of T cells in Graves' hyperthyroidism and ophthalmopathy. MiXCR, applied by TCRdb to the multiplex PCR reads, yields one record per CDR3 protein. The profile shows hundreds of thousands of distinct CDR3 sequences, roughly 15% of them singletons. The source material was blood. The origin of the receptors is a woman in her sixties or seventies with Graves' ophthalmopathy. The CDR3 runs from the conserved cysteine through the conserved F or W. Each record gives: J gene, V gene, D gene, clone size, CDR3 protein, CDR3 DNA. A D gene is named only where the DNA matches it firmly. The size field is filled for only some rows; it gives once, few, many or a size class.

TRBJ2-7 | TRBV2 | NA | many | CASKEGRVTYEQYF | TGTGCCAGCAAGGAAGGCAGGGTGACGTACGAGCAGTACTTC
TRBJ2-7 | TRBV4-1 | TRBD1 | many | CASSPPAGGLEQYF | TGCGCCAGCAGCCCCCCAGCAGGGGGCCTCGAGCAGTACTTC
TRBJ2-7 | TRBV6-6 | NA | few | CASSYGGGGSYEQYF | TGTGCCAGCAGTTACGGAGGAGGGGGCTCCTACGAGCAGTACTTC
TRBJ2-1 | TRBV28 | TRBD1 | NA | CASSLDRAREQFF | TGTGCCAGCAGCCTAGACAGGGCCAGGGAGCAGTTCTTC
TRBJ2-3 | TRBV20-1 | NA | many | CSARDRLTDTQYF | TGCAGTGCTAGAGACAGGTTAACAGATACGCAGTATTTT
TRBJ2-5 | TRBV20-1 | NA | many | CSALPYTGETQYF | TGCAGTGCCCTTCCCTATACGGGAGAGACCCAGTACTTC
TRBJ2-2 | TRBV27 | TRBD2 | NA | CASRLAGAFGELFF | TGTGCCAGCAGACTAGCGGGAGCGTTCGGGGAGCTGTTTTTT
TRBJ2-1 | TRBV11-2 | NA | NA | CASSPGGAVYNEQFF | TGTGCCAGCAGCCCTGGCGGGGCGGTATACAATGAGCAGTTCTTC
TRBJ2-1 | TRBV12-3/TRBV12-4 | TRBD2 | many | CASSFMGAGVTEQFF | TGTGCCAGCAGTTTTATGGGAGCGGGAGTTACTGAGCAGTTCTTC
TRBJ2-5 | TRBV29-1 | TRBD1 | NA | CSVGGTVLQETQYF | TGCAGCGTTGGGGGGACAGTCTTACAAGAGACCCAGTACTTC
TRBJ1-6 | TRBV28 | TRBD1 | many | CASREQGGNSPLHF | TGTGCCAGCAGGGAACAGGGGGGGAATTCACCCCTCCACTTT
TRBJ2-5 | TRBV7-9 | NA | NA | CASRLGETQYF | TGTGCCAGCAGACTTGGGGAGACCCAGTACTTC
TRBJ2-5 | TRBV20-1 | TRBD2 | many | CSALTSSQETQYF | TGCAGTGCCCTGACTAGCAGCCAAGAGACCCAGTACTTC
TRBJ2-7 | TRBV28 | NA | many | CASSSPGGGSSYEQYF | TGTGCCAGCAGTAGCCCCGGCGGGGGCTCCTCCTACGAGCAGTACTTC
TRBJ1-6 | TRBV2 | TRBD1 | many | CASRTTGRGPLHF | TGTGCCAGCAGAACGACAGGGCGCGGACCCCTCCACTTT
TRBJ1-2 | TRBV7-2 | TRBD1 | many | CASRPWTGPYGYTF | TGTGCCAGCAGGCCCTGGACAGGACCCTATGGCTACACCTTC
TRBJ2-7 | TRBV6-2/TRBV6-3 | TRBD2 | NA | CASRRLAGSYEQYF | TGTGCCAGCAGACGACTAGCCGGGTCCTACGAGCAGTACTTC
TRBJ2-7 | TRBV20-1 | NA | many | CSARGDYEQYF | TGCAGTGCTAGGGGAGACTACGAGCAGTACTTC
TRBJ1-5 | TRBV2 | NA | many | CASSPRNQPQHF | TGTGCCAGCAGTCCGCGGAATCAGCCCCAGCATTTT
TRBJ1-5 | TRBV10-3 | NA | few | CAISEEHQPQHF | TGTGCCATCAGTGAGGAACATCAGCCCCAGCATTTT
TRBJ2-7 | TRBV28 | TRBD2 | many | CASSSGLAGGSSSYEQYF | TGTGCCAGCAGTTCCGGACTAGCGGGAGGGAGTAGCTCCTACGAGCAGTACTTC
TRBJ2-1 | TRBV20-1 | NA | NA | CSANTGRNNEQFF | TGCAGTGCTAATACGGGCCGGAACAATGAGCAGTTCTTC
TRBJ2-1 | TRBV6-1 | TRBD2 | NA | CASSEYGGGLANEQFF | TGTGCCAGCAGTGAATACGGGGGGGGACTAGCGAATGAGCAGTTCTTC
TRBJ2-2 | TRBV7-9 | NA | many | CASSLNRAGGELFF | TGTGCCAGCAGCTTAAACAGGGCCGGCGGGGAGCTGTTTTTT
TRBJ2-1 | TRBV9 | TRBD1 | NA | CASSIQGAANEQFF | TGTGCCAGCAGCATACAGGGGGCCGCCAATGAGCAGTTCTTC
TRBJ2-7 | TRBV2 | NA | many | CASRLDYEQYF | TGTGCCAGCAGGCTGGACTACGAGCAGTACTTC
TRBJ1-2 | TRBV7-2 | TRBD1 | few | CASSPPGQGGGYTF | TGTGCCAGCAGCCCCCCGGGACAGGGGGGAGGCTACACCTTC
TRBJ2-1 | TRBV4-2 | TRBD2 | many | CASSQDESGRYNEQFF | TGTGCCAGCAGCCAAGATGAGAGCGGGAGATACAATGAGCAGTTCTTC
TRBJ1-1 | TRBV11-2 | NA | few | CASSFLGPRDTEAFF | TGTGCCAGCAGCTTTCTTGGGCCTCGCGACACTGAAGCTTTCTTT
TRBJ2-1 | TRBV20-1 | NA | many | CSARVGGLRDEQFF | TGCAGTGCTAGGGTGGGGGGGCTACGAGATGAGCAGTTCTTC
TRBJ2-5 | TRBV11-3 | TRBD1 | NA | CASSPGQGKETQYF | TGTGCCAGCAGCCCGGGACAGGGGAAAGAGACCCAGTACTTC
TRBJ1-1 | TRBV6-1 | NA | many | CASSERGGENTEAFF | TGTGCCAGCAGTGAAAGGGGGGGGGAGAACACTGAAGCTTTCTTT
TRBJ2-6 | TRBV7-9 | NA | NA | CASSSPSGAGLSGANVLTF | TGTGCCAGCAGCTCACCCTCGGGAGCAGGGCTCTCTGGGGCCAACGTCCTGACTTTC
TRBJ2-1 | TRBV7-9 | NA | NA | CASSLAGAVNEQFF | TGTGCCAGCAGCTTAGCGGGGGCGGTCAATGAGCAGTTCTTC
TRBJ2-1 | TRBV15 | TRBD2 | NA | CATSRDRGEEQFF | TGTGCCACCAGCAGAGATCGGGGGGAAGAGCAGTTCTTC
TRBJ1-1 | TRBV5-6 | TRBD1 | many | CASSLNRGRENTEAFF | TGTGCCAGCAGCTTGAACAGGGGGAGAGAGAACACTGAAGCTTTCTTT
TRBJ1-2 | TRBV6-2/TRBV6-3 | NA | NA | CASSPFGPDTTNYGYTF | TGTGCCAGCAGTCCTTTCGGCCCGGACACAACTAACTATGGCTACACCTTC